This T cell receptor beta chain derives from a study of blood T cell repertoires in COVID-19 (dated by TCRdb to about 2020). At the level of the whole study: Samples covering the acute and convalescent phases of COVID-19 were provided by collaborators in the United States, Italy and Spain. The material from the prospective study consisted of cDNA or gDNA derived from T cells, B-cell-depleted T cells, or PBMCs. Deeply sampled blood TCRbeta repertoires from subjects exposed to, actively infected with, or recovered from COVID-19 were included in the dataset. The repertoires were released in a freely available public database meant as a resource for research on the immune response to SARS-CoV-2. Samples were obtained from the ongoing ImmuneRACE study (first 160 participants) and from 1,254 subjects provided by 6 global collaborators. The sample metadata nearly always contained a de-identified subject ID, COVID-19 status, age in years and sex. Where available, HLA class I and class II types were obtained from metadata supplied by the sample provider rather than from assay-based typing. The study at large found these results: The amount of clinical and demographic metadata varied by source and participant and was provided uncurated.

TCRbeta CDR3 regions were amplified from genomic DNA using the immunoSEQ Assay, a bias-controlled multiplex PCR. The original pipeline was this. The number of nucleated cells in each sample was estimated from the amplification of reference gene primers within the assay. To quantify the absolute abundance of each unique TCRbeta CDR3 rearrangement, sequence reads were collapsed and filtered. For each sample, productive Simpson clonality was calculated by taking the square root of Simpson's diversity index across productive rearrangements. TCRdb provides this immuneACCESS table in a form limited to in-frame rearrangements. Some clones are lacking; in checked studies, under half of them reflect an unresolved V gene, and why the rest are absent is not known. D and trimming come from the DNA, and the V and J calls and clone size come from that table. The sample table records about 280,000 clones; 80% to 85% of these occur just once. The ten most abundant clones make up approximately 5% of the sample.

Participants in the prospective study were enrolled through a virtual design, were aged about 18 to 100 years, and lived in roughly 24 United States geographic areas. Cohort assignment in the prospective study relied on participant-reported clinical history from a screening survey and a study questionnaire. Exposed participants had been in contact, within 2 weeks of entering the study, with a person who had a PCR-confirmed or clinician-diagnosed case of COVID-19. Each participant in the prospective study had whole blood, serum and a nasopharyngeal or oropharyngeal swab collected by mobile phlebotomists. Additional blood draws and questionnaires over an approximately 2-month period could optionally be provided by prospective study participants. Blood samples from the prospective study were shipped frozen or at room temperature prior to DNA extraction. From the cysteine through the phenylalanine, the CDR3 covers 14 amino acids. Only the CDR3 portion is preserved as DNA: 42 bases, with reading frame beginning at the first base. In the germline V gene (reference sequence), CDR1 corresponds to SEHNR and CDR2 to FQNEAQ. Between the V and J ends, shortened by 5 bases and 5 bases respectively, the junction contains 12 bases.

With regard to this clone: Which antigen it targets is not known. No per-base quality is available; no much larger clone lies one base away.

The chain is encoded by TRBV7-9 joined to TRBJ1-4; a tentative D match to TRBD1 spans 6 bases. Material: PBMCs or T cells enriched from blood (not recorded which). The clonotype comes from a man aged 35 to 55 who had been exposed to COVID-19. The DNA sequence reads TGTGCCAGCAGCACCGGGACAAACAATGAAAAACTGTTTTTT. Its product reads: CASSTGTNNEKLFF.